This passage covers 8 T cell receptor beta chains from one sample sequenced in a study of blood T cell repertoires in COVID-19. The assay was immunoSEQ multiplex PCR, and TCRdb's table has in-frame clones only and misses some. The sample consists of some 170,000 clones, more than 80% of them appearing once. Sample: PBMCs or T cells enriched from blood (not recorded which). The receptors were gathered from a man aged 35 to 55 who had recovered from COVID-19.

The genes are TRBV27 and TRBJ2-7; TRBD2 matches 11 bases. Germline V gene lookup returns CDR1 MNHEY and CDR2 SMNVEV (reference sequence). The CDR3 loop spans 16 amino acids. Germline trimming cut 5 bases from V and 1 base from J; bases unmatched to any gene: 7. This CDR3 is CASSPLGLAGSYEQYF. CDR3 bases: TGTGCCAGCAGTCCCCTCGGACTAGCGGGTTCCTACGAGCAGTACTTC.

The chain carries TRBV2 and TRBJ2-7; 11 nucleotides line up with TRBD1. Germline loops: CDR1 SNHLY, CDR2 FYNNEI. CDR3 length: 14 amino acids. Unmatched junction bases numbered 2, after V lost 0 bases and J lost 7 bases. CDR3 residues: CASSEAGQGGEQYF. As DNA, the CDR3 is TGTGCCAGCAGTGAAGCGGGACAGGGGGGGGAGCAGTACTTC.

V usage is TRBV6-5 and J usage is TRBJ2-5; the match to TRBD1 covers 7 bases. Looked up from germline, CDR1 is MNHEY and CDR2 is SVGAGI. With V trimmed by 5 bases and J by 3 bases, 3 bases remained unmatched. The CDR3 has 13 residues. Here the CDR3 reads CASSRDSKETQYF. In nucleotides, the CDR3 is TGTGCCAGCAGTAGGGACAGCAAAGAGACCCAGTACTTC.

This chain joins TRBV28 and TRBJ1-1; D remains ambiguous. Trimming stripped 6 bases from V and 5 bases from J, with 4 bases between. The CDR3 sequence is 10 residues long. Germline lookup yields CDR1 MDHEN and CDR2 SYDVKM. This CDR3 reads CASSRTEAFF. Written as DNA, the CDR3 is TGTGCCAGCAGCCGTACTGAAGCTTTCTTT.

This clone was observed a single time. The chain has TRBV12-3 or TRBV12-4 and TRBJ1-2; no firm D call. The CDR3 length is 12 residues. With 6 bases removed from V and 7 bases from J, the gap between germline ends came to 12 bases. Written as DNA, the CDR3 is TGTGCCAGCAGGTTCGAGGGTGGTGGCTACACCTTC. Protein: CASRFEGGGYTF.

The chain joins TRBV3-1 (or the pseudogene TRBV3-2) to TRBJ2-3; tentative D call: TRBD1 (6 bases). The germline V gene encodes CDR1 LGHDT and CDR2 YNNKEL (reference sequence). This CDR3 is built from 15 residues. Trimming took off 5 bases at V and 1 base at J, with 13 bases between the two ends. The CDR3 DNA sequence: TGTGCCAGCAGCTCCCCCTACAGGGGCACAGATACGCAGTATTTT. Translating it yields CASSSPYRGTDTQYF.

This sequence joins TRBV5-1 and TRBJ2-5; a weak D match, TRBD2 (5 bases). This CDR3 spans 16 amino acids. CDR1 is SGHRS and CDR2 is YFSETQ in the germline V gene. The V end lost 0 bases, the J end lost 0 bases, and 12 bases lay between the germline ends. The CDR3 nucleotides are TGCGCCAGCAGCTTGGAGTTGCGGGCGTACCAAGAGACCCAGTACTTC. This encodes CASSLELRAYQETQYF. The full variable domain, its missing parts supplied by reference TRBV5-1 and TRBJ2-5, is KAGVTQTPRYLIKTRGQQVTLSCSPISGHRSVSWYQQTPGQGLQFLFEYFSETQRNKGNFPGRFSGRQFSNSRSEMNVSTLELGDSALYLCASSLELRAYQETQYFGPGTRLLVL.

The chain uses TRBV27 and TRBJ2-5, with 9 nucleotides matching TRBD1. The CDR3 runs to 18 residues. Germline CDR1 is MNHEY and CDR2 is SMNVEV (reference sequence). J was trimmed by 1 base and V by 4 bases; bases with no gene match: 13. Written as DNA, the CDR3 is TGTGCCAGCAGTTCACCGGGACAGGGACTTGGCGGCCAAGAGACCCAGTACTTC. It codes for CASSSPGQGLGGQETQYF.